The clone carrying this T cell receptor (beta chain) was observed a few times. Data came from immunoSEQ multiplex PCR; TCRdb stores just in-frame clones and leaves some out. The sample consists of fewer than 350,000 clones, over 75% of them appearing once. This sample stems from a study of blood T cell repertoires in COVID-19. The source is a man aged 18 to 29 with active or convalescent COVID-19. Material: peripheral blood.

The CDR3 reads CASSPRRDGNQPQHF. The CDR3 nucleotides are TGTGCCAGCTCACCTCGGCGGGACGGTAATCAGCCCCAGCATTTT. The gene calls are TRBV18 and TRBJ1-5; possible D gene TRBD1, 5 bases. V lost 3 bases and J lost 4, with 13 bases in between. In germline, CDR1 is KGHSH, CDR2 LQKENI. This CDR3 has 15 amino acids.